This entry lists 21 T cell receptor beta chains sequenced from one sample in a study of post-analysis software for immune sequencing data. General study results and limits: Higher frequency in patients than in controls was seen for about 5 TRBV segments, with TRBV5-6, TRBV5-1 and TRBV20-1 among them.

Unique-molecular-identifier-tagged TCR beta cDNA libraries were used. TCRdb called the PCR reads again in MiXCR, with one record for every CDR3 protein. The sample has hundreds of thousands of distinct CDR3 sequences; approximately 59% are singletons. The antigens of these receptors remain unknown. Sequenced sample: blood. The receptors were gathered from a girl aged 2 to 9 with multiple sclerosis.

This clonotype showed up just a few times. This sequence joins TRBV20-1 and TRBJ2-3, with TRBD2 matching over 11 bases. Trimming at V came to 6 bases and at J to 6 bases, leaving 5 bases not matched to a gene. The CDR3 is 13 amino acids. From germline, CDR1 is DFQATT and CDR2 SNEGSKA (reference sequence). The CDR3 nucleotides read TGCAGTGCCCGGACTAGCGGGCGGGATACGCAGTATTTT. Amino acids: CSARTSGRDTQYF.

On this clonotype itself: Being one base from a much bigger clone, this may be a read error. The chain employs TRBV20-1 and TRBJ2-1; perhaps TRBD2 as D (6 bases). The V gene lost 3 bases and the J gene lost 2 bases, with 8 bases spanning the gap. Per germline, CDR1 DFQATT and CDR2 SNEGSKA (reference sequence). This CDR3 is 13 amino acids long. The CDR3 sequence: CSASGSPYNEQFF. The CDR3 DNA sequence: TGCAGTGCTAGCGGGAGCCCCTACAATGAGCAGTTCTTC.

V is TRBV3-1 and J is TRBJ2-1; D is possibly TRBD2 (6 bases). Germline V gives CDR1 LGHDT, CDR2 YNNKEL (reference sequence). The CDR3 runs to 16 residues. Trimming took off 0 bases at V and 5 bases at J, with 14 bases between the two ends. In DNA form, the CDR3 reads TGTGCCAGCAGCCAAGAAGGAGGGAGGATCGACAATGAGCAGTTCTTC. It encodes CASSQEGGRIDNEQFF.

The chain employs TRBV2 and TRBJ2-1, with 8 bases fitting TRBD1. The V gene end was trimmed by 10 bases and the J gene end by 6 bases; junction bases not matched to a gene: 8. The CDR3 has 13 amino acids. Germline V gene lookup returns CDR1 SNHLY and CDR2 FYNNEI. This CDR3 is CATDRGAGNEQFF. The CDR3 nucleotides are TGTGCCACCGACAGGGGTGCCGGCAATGAGCAGTTCTTC.

The rearrangement links TRBV7-2 to TRBJ2-4; D remains unclear. V dropped 5 bases and J dropped 0 bases, with 11 bases sitting between them. The CDR3 has 15 residues. Looked up from germline, CDR1 is SGHTA and CDR2 is FQGNSA. The CDR3 region is CASSPTSLAKNIQYF. The DNA of the CDR3 is TGTGCCAGCAGCCCGACATCCCTAGCCAAAAACATTCAGTACTTC.

The rearrangement uses TRBV15 and TRBJ2-4; no clear D. V lost 3 bases and J 5 bases, leaving 14 bases between the germline ends. CDR1 and CDR2 (germline): LNHNV, YYDKDF (reference sequence). This CDR3 contains 15 residues. The CDR3 DNA reads TGTGCCACCAGCAGGACTGAGCGAAAGCAAAACATTCAGTACTTC. Protein: CATSRTERKQNIQYF.

This clonotype was found a few times. The V and J genes are TRBV7-6 and TRBJ1-2, with a weak D call TRBD1 (6 bases). Trimming removed 5 bases at V and 4 bases at J, with 17 bases between. Germline V gene sequence: CDR1 SGHVS, CDR2 FNYEAQ. The CDR3 is made up of 15 amino acids. The DNA for the CDR3 is TGTGCCAGCAGCCCTGGACAGACCTTACCCTATGGCTACACCTTC. It is translated as CASSPGQTLPYGYTF.

The chain employs TRBV7-3 and TRBJ2-1, with 16 bases lining up with TRBD2. The CDR3 consists of 18 residues. Looked up from germline, CDR1 is SGHTA and CDR2 is FQGTGA. V lost 4 bases and J lost 8; bases outside the gene matches: 11. The CDR3 DNA reads as TGTGCCAGCAGCTCGGGGGGACTAGCGGGAGGGGTCCCCCATGAGCAGTTCTTC. Translated, it gives CASSSGGLAGGVPHEQFF.

This clonotype was observed a few times. The rearrangement joins TRBV7-9 to TRBJ2-5; 10 nucleotides agree with TRBD2. The CDR3 has 14 amino acids. CDR1 and CDR2 (germline): SEHNR, FQNEAQ (reference sequence). Trimming took 7 bases from V and 1 from J; bases not matched to a gene: 3. CDR3 DNA sequence: TGTGCCAGCATCGCTAGCGGGGGCCAAGAGACCCAGTACTTC. Protein sequence: CASIASGGQETQYF.

A few counts support this clonotype. This chain links TRBV20-1 with TRBJ2-5, with D possibly being TRBD1 (5 bases). With 4 bases removed from V and 7 bases from J, the gap between germline ends came to 10 bases. The CDR3 covers 11 residues. The V gene's germline CDR1 is DFQATT and CDR2 SNEGSKA (reference sequence). Here the CDR3 reads CSATREGTQYF. The CDR3 region has the DNA TGCAGTGCTACCAGGGAAGGGACCCAGTACTTC.

This clonotype occurred a few times. The rearrangement uses TRBV6-5 and TRBJ1-2, with D possibly matching TRBD1 (6 bases). CDR1 MNHEY and CDR2 SVGAGI come from the germline V gene. The CDR3 loop spans 13 amino acids. Between the trimmed V and J ends, which lost 7 bases and 8 bases, there was a span of 17 bases. The CDR3 protein is CASTIGGIRGYTF. Here the CDR3 DNA reads TGTGCCAGCACCATAGGGGGGATAAGGGGCTACACCTTC.

This chain links TRBV5-5 with TRBJ2-7; TRBD1 agrees at 8 bases. This CDR3 spans 14 amino acids. V shed 6 bases and J 6 bases; nucleotides not matched to a gene: 11. Per germline, CDR1 SGHKS and CDR2 YYEKEE (reference sequence). CDR3 in amino acids: CASTNPGTGGEQYF. DNA of the CDR3: TGTGCCAGCACCAACCCCGGGACAGGAGGCGAGCAGTACTTC.

The chain is built from TRBV7-2 and TRBJ1-2; the D gene is possibly TRBD1 (6 bases). The CDR3 is made up of 11 amino acids. Germline V gene lookup returns CDR1 SGHTA and CDR2 FQGNSA. Trimming stripped 8 bases from V and 6 bases from J, with 10 bases between. CDR3: CASRGGNGYTF. The CDR3, as DNA: TGTGCCAGCCGAGGGGGAAATGGCTACACCTTC. The full variable domain, completed using reference TRBV7-2 and TRBJ1-2, is GAGVSQSPSNKVTEKGKDVELRCDPISGHTALYWYRQSLGQGLEFLIYFQGNSAPDKSGLPSDRFSAERTGGSVSTLTIQRTQQEDSAVYLCASRGGNGYTFGSGTRLTVV.

This chain links TRBV5-1 with TRBJ1-2; TRBD1 agrees at 8 bases. The CDR3 has 14 amino acids. The ends lost 5 bases at V and 3 bases at J; junction bases unmatched: 6. CDR1 and CDR2 (germline): SGHRS, YFSETQ. Here the CDR3 reads CASRDRGSDYGYTF. As DNA, the CDR3 is TGCGCCAGCAGAGACAGGGGTTCGGACTATGGCTACACCTTC.

This chain connects TRBV12-3 or TRBV12-4 to TRBJ2-4; D unresolved. The CDR3 totals 13 residues. The germline V and J ends were trimmed by 7 bases and 0 bases, with 7 bases remaining between them. The CDR3 sequence: CASIPVAKNIQYF. The CDR3 DNA reads TGTGCCAGCATCCCGGTAGCCAAAAACATTCAGTACTTC.

The rearrangement links TRBV10-1 to TRBJ2-1, with 8 nucleotides matching TRBD2. This CDR3 has 15 residues. The germline V gene encodes CDR1 WNHNN and CDR2 SYGVQD (reference sequence). With V trimmed by 0 bases and J by 13 bases, 11 bases remained unmatched. The DNA of the CDR3 is TGCGCCAGCAGTGAGTCGAGCGGGGGTCAAGAGACCCAGTTCTTC. Translating it yields CASSESSGGQETQFF.

The chain employs TRBV20-1 and TRBJ2-1; D may be TRBD1 (5 bases). This CDR3 contains 13 residues. V was trimmed by 5 bases and J by 3 bases, leaving 11 bases between them. Looked up from germline, CDR1 is DFQATT and CDR2 is SNEGSKA (reference sequence). CDR3 sequence reads: CSALTDIYNEQFF. The CDR3 DNA follows: TGCAGTGCTTTGACAGACATCTACAATGAGCAGTTCTTC.

In its sample, this clonotype was seen a few times. The rearrangement uses TRBV2 and TRBJ2-7; no reliable D call. Germline V gene lookup returns CDR1 SNHLY and CDR2 FYNNEI. The V end was cut by 5 bases, the J end by 7 bases, with 12 bases between. This CDR3 contains 12 residues. CDR3 residues: CASSSILREQYF. In nucleotides, the CDR3 is TGTGCCAGCAGTTCCATTCTGCGGGAGCAGTACTTC.

The chain employs TRBV5-1 and TRBJ2-5; TRBD1 might be the D (5 bases). CDR1 is SGHRS and CDR2 is YFSETQ in the germline V gene. The CDR3 length is 13 residues. V lost 2 bases, J lost 3 bases, and 8 bases lay in between. The CDR3 nucleotides are TGCGCCAGCAGCTTTACAGGAGAAGAGACCCAGTACTTC. Its protein product is CASSFTGEETQYF. The entire variable domain, with the rest obtained from reference TRBV5-1 and TRBJ2-5, is as follows: KAGVTQTPRYLIKTRGQQVTLSCSPISGHRSVSWYQQTPGQGLQFLFEYFSETQRNKGNFPGRFSGRQFSNSRSEMNVSTLELGDSALYLCASSFTGEETQYFGPGTRLLVL.

The gene calls are TRBV30 and TRBJ1-2; D not resolved. The germline CDR1 and CDR2 sequences are GTSNPN and SVGIG (reference sequence). There are 12 residues in the CDR3. With 1 base removed from V and 6 bases from J, the gap between germline ends came to 9 bases. In DNA form, the CDR3 reads TGTGCCTGGAGTGGGCCCGGGGATGGCTACACCTTC. Its translation: CAWSGPGDGYTF. The whole variable domain, remainder taken from reference TRBV30 and TRBJ1-2, is SQTIHQWPATLVQPVGSPLSLECTVEGTSNPNLYWYRQAAGRGLQLLFYSVGIGQISSEVPQNLSASRPQDRQFILSSKKLLLSDSGFYLCAWSGPGDGYTFGSGTRLTVV.

The chain links TRBV12-3 or TRBV12-4 to TRBJ2-7; the D call may be TRBD1 or TRBD2 (7 bases each). Trimming cost V 3 bases and J 3 bases, with 12 bases left between them. The CDR3 length is 14 residues. The CDR3, as DNA: TGTGCCAGCAGTTTGGGGAGGGGGCTCTACGAGCAGTACTTC. Its protein is CASSLGRGLYEQYF.